This T cell receptor beta chain came from a study of Graves' ophthalmopathy and Graves' hyperthyroidism listed by TCRdb under 2018. Concerning the study at large: Peripheral blood was collected before any treatment was given, at the time of initial diagnosis. TCR beta repertoire signatures were used to distinguish Graves' ophthalmopathy from Graves' hyperthyroidism and to predict progression to ophthalmopathy. In total, over 130 blood samples were TCR-sequenced: under 45 ophthalmopathy, some 72 hyperthyroidism and some 17 hyperthyroidism-to-ophthalmopathy patients. To explore V-J signatures that distinguish ophthalmopathy from hyperthyroidism, a discovery set of 90 to 100 patients was enrolled, made up of 43 with ophthalmopathy and some 60 with stable hyperthyroidism. The independent validation cohort included 18 hyperthyroidism patients plus 17 patients who later progressed from hyperthyroidism to ophthalmopathy. T-cell repertoires of thyroid tissue and blood were compared in more than 5 hyperthyroidism patients. Following sample collection, hyperthyroidism patients were given methimazole at a starting dose of 30 mg daily, and ophthalmopathy patients were given high-dose intravenous methylprednisolone. For training and testing, the 100 patients in the discovery cohort were randomly divided in a 7:3 ratio. The study at large found these results: Ophthalmopathy was separated from stable hyperthyroidism by the 13-signature model with about 90% sensitivity and about 83% specificity in cross-validation and with 80%/75% in the test set. Most of the expanded thyroid clonotypes with a frequency above 0.001 were also detected in blood, and it was suggested that the thyroid immune response may be reflected by blood repertoires. Sample size was not predetermined statistically, and investigators were not blinded to group allocation. In validation, the model predicted ophthalmopathy progression with about 70% sensitivity and about 77% specificity; fewer than 15 predicted patients were CT-confirmed with GO in a median of approximately 6.5 months.

A patient counted as having stable hyperthyroidism if there was no progression to ophthalmopathy within 18 months of follow-up. Hyperthyroidism patients were newly diagnosed, were aged 18 to 65 years, and had a disease duration under 2 months. Patients with other autoimmune diseases, uncontrolled infections, pregnancy or lactation were excluded from the study. Diagnosis was based on clinical symptoms, serum thyroxine, TRAb, thyroid ultrasound and orbital computed tomography. Ficoll-Paque density gradient centrifugation was used to isolate PBMCs from about 9 ml of fresh peripheral blood. Trizol reagent was used to extract the total RNA, and its quality was then checked on an Agilent 2100 Bioanalyzer. For repertoire sequencing, the TCR beta CDR3 regions were amplified from RNA transcripts. A first-round RT-PCR used HTBI primers with the Qiagen OneStep RT-PCR kit, followed by a second-round multiplex PCR, size selection and purification. Libraries were sequenced on an Illumina HiSeq2000 using paired-end 100 bp reads. The original pipeline was this. SOAPnuke was used to process the reads, throwing out any read that had adapters, had uncalled bases, had a mean Phred below 15, or lacked an exact constant-primer or identifier match. COPE v1.2.5 was used to merge high-quality paired reads. Each unique nucleotide sequence was treated as a clonotype, and MiTCR v1.1 was used to align the clonotypes to the IMGT TRB V, D and J references. The analysis was limited to V-J combinations with a frequency above 0.0001, which together covered over 99% of the repertoires. For each V-J combination, a TCR clonal expansion and chaos score was defined as F50 clonal expansion divided by the chaos observed in the TCRdist matrix. Welch's t-statistics and random forest were used to narrow the features down to 10 to 15 V-J combinations, which were then fed into a naive Bayes classifier. Thyroid-blood repertoire similarity was quantified with the Morisita-Horn index. TCRdb itself trimmed the public reads at Q25 with fastp, ran MiXCR and retained productive beta chains. Duplicate CDR3 protein sequences are folded into a single record with the most common DNA and genes. TCRdb's processing, not the authors' own work, is the source of the V and J calls. This sample lists more than 300,000 distinct CDR3 sequences; roughly 15% were detected once. Approximately 7% of the sample is taken by the ten largest.

As encoded in the germline V gene, CDR1 is SGHTA while CDR2 is FQGTGA. The CDR3 holds 13 amino acids from the cysteine to the phenylalanine. Only the CDR3 DNA stays, 39 bases, in frame from base 1. V is clipped by 1 base and J by 3 bases, and the sequence between their germline boundaries is 7 bases long. As for this clonotype: This receptor's antigen is unknown. The input lacks base qualities; no much larger clone sits a single base away.

The sequence was obtained from a woman younger than 30 with stable Graves' hyperthyroidism. Donor details come from another sample of the same person, matched by shared clones. Recombination joined TRBV7-3 with TRBJ2-7, with no D gene named confidently. The source material was peripheral blood. The CDR3 protein sequence reads: CASSLNPGYEQYF. The sequenced DNA: TGTGCCAGCAGCTTAAATCCGGGCTACGAGCAGTACTTC. Full variable domain (CDR3 extended with the reference TRBV7-3 and TRBJ2-7 proteins): GAGVSQTPSNKVTEKGKYVELRCDPISGHTALYWYRQSLGQGPEFLIYFQGTGAADDSGLPNDRFFAVRPEGSVSTLKIQRTERGDSAVYLCASSLNPGYEQYFGPGTRLTVT.